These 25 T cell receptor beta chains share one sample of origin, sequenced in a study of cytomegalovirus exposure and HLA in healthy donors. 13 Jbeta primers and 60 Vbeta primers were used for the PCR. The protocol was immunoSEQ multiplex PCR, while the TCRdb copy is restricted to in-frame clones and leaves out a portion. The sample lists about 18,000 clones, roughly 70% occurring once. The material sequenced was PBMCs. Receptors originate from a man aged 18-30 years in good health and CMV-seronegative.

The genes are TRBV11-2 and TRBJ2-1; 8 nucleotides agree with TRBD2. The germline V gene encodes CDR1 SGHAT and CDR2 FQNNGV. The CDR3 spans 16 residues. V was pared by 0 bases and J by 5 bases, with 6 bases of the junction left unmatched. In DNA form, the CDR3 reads TGTGCCAGCAGCTTAGATAAACAGCGGGGGAACAATGAGCAGTTCTTC. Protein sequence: CASSLDKQRGNNEQFF.

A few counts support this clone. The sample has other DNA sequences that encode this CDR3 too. The DNA of the CDR3 is TGTGCCTGGAGTCCGGGACAGGTGAACACTGAAGCTTTCTTT. Translation gives CAWSPGQVNTEAFF. The rearrangement joins TRBV30 to TRBJ1-1, with TRBD1 identical over 8 bases. The V segment lost 2 bases and the J segment 0 bases; nucleotides outside the gene matches: 2. The CDR3 is 14 residues long. Per the germline V gene, CDR1 is GTSNPN and CDR2 is SVGIG (reference sequence). The full variable domain, its missing parts supplied by reference TRBV30 and TRBJ1-1, is SQTIHQWPATLVQPVGSPLSLECTVEGTSNPNLYWYRQAAGRGLQLLFYSVGIGQISSEVPQNLSASRPQDRQFILSSKKLLLSDSGFYLCAWSPGQVNTEAFFGQGTRLTVV.

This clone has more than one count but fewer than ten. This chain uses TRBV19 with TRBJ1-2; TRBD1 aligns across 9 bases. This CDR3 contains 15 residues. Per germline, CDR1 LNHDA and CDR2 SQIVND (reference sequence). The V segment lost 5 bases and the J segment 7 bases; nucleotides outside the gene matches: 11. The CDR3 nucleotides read TGTGCCAGTAGTGTGGGACAGGGACGTTTTGGTGGCTACACCTTC. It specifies CASSVGQGRFGGYTF.

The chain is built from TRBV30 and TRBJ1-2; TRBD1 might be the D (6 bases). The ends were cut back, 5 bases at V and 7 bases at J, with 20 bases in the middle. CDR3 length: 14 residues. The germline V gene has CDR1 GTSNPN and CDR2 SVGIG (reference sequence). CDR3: CAWEAGTSLSGYTF. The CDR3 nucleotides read TGTGCCTGGGAGGCAGGGACAAGTCTATCTGGCTACACCTTC.

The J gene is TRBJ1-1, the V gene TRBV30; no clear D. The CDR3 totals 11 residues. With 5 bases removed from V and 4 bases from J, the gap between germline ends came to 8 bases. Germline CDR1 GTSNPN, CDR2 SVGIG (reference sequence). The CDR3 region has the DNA TGTGCCTGGGGGCCTCTCACTGAAGCTTTCTTT. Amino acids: CAWGPLTEAFF.

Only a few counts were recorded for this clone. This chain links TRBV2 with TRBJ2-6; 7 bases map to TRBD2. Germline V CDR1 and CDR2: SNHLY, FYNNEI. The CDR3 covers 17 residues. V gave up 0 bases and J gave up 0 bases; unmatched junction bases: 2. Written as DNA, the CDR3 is TGTGCCAGCAGTGAAGCTGGACTAGACTCTGGGGCCAACGTCCTGACTTTC. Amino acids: CASSEAGLDSGANVLTF.

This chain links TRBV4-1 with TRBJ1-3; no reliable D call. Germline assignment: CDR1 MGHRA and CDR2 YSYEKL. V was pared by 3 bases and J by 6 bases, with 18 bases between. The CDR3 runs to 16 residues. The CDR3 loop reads CASSQGRGLFTNTIYF. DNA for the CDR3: TGCGCCAGCAGCCAGGGAAGAGGACTTTTTACAAACACCATATATTTT.

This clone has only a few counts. The CDR3 nucleotides read TGTGCCACGGTTGCATTGGCGGGGGGAAGTGAAGCTTTCTTT. Translated: CATVALAGGSEAFF. The chain employs TRBV6-5 and TRBJ1-1, with a weak D call TRBD1 (5 bases). This CDR3 region has 14 residues. Trimming removed 10 bases from V and 7 bases from J, with 22 bases in between. Germline V gene data show CDR1 as MNHEY and CDR2 as SVGAGI.

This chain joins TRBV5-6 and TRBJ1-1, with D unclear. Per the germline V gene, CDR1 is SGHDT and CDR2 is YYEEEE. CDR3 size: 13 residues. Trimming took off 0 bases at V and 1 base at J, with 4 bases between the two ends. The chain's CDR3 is CASSLGPNTEAFF. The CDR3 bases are TGTGCCAGCAGCTTGGGGCCGAACACTGAAGCTTTCTTT.

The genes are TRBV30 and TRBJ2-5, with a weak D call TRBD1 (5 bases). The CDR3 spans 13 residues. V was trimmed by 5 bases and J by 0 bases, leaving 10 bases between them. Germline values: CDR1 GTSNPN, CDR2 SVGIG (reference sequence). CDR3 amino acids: CAWSRQYQETQYF. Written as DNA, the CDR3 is TGTGCCTGGTCCAGACAGTACCAAGAGACCCAGTACTTC.

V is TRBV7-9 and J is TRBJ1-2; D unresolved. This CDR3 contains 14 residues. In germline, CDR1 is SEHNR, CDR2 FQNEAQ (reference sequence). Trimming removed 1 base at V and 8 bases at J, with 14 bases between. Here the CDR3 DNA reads TGTGCCAGCAGCTTAGATTCTCCAACTCGGGGCTACACCTTC. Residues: CASSLDSPTRGYTF.

CDR3 nucleotide sequence: TGTGCCAGCAGTTACTCCGGAGGTACCTTCAATGGCTACACCTTC. This encodes CASSYSGGTFNGYTF. This sequence joins TRBV6-6 and TRBJ1-2; D call uncertain. Trimming stripped 0 bases from V and 6 bases from J, with 14 bases between. Per germline, CDR1 MNHNY and CDR2 SVGAGI (reference sequence). CDR3 length: 15 residues.

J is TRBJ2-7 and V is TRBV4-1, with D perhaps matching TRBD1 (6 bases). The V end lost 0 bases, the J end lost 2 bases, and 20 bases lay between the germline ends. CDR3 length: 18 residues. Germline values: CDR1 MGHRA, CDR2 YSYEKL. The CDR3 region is CASSQDYNYQGSTYEQYF. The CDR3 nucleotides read TGCGCCAGCAGCCAAGATTATAACTATCAGGGGTCTACCTACGAGCAGTACTTC.

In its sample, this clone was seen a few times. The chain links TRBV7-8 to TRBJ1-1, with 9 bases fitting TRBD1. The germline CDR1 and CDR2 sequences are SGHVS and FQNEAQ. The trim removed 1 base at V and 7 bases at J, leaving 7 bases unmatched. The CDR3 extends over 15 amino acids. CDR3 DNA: TGTGCCAGCAGCTTAGGTAACAGGGGGCTGATTGAAGCTTTCTTT. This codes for CASSLGNRGLIEAFF.

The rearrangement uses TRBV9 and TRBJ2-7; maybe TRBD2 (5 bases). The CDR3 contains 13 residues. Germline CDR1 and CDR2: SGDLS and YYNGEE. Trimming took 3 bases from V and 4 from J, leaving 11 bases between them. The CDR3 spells CASSAGLNYEQYF. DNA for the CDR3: TGTGCCAGCAGCGCTGGACTGAATTACGAGCAGTACTTC. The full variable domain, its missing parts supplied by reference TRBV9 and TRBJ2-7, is DSGVTQTPKHLITATGQRVTLRCSPRSGDLSVYWYQQSLDQGLQFLIQYYNGEERAKGNILERFSAQQFPDLHSELNLSSLELGDSALYFCASSAGLNYEQYFGPGTRLTVT.

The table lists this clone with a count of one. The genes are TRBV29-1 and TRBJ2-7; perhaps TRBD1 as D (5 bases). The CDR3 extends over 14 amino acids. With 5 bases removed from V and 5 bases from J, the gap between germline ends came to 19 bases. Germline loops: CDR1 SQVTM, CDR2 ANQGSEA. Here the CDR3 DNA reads TGCAGCGTTTTCCTTTGGGGCAACGTGCACGAGCAGTACTTC. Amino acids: CSVFLWGNVHEQYF.

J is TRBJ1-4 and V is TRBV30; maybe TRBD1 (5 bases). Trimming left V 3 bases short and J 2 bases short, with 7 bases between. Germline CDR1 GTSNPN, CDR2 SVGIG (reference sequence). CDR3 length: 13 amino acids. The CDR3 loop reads CAWRQGTNEKLFF. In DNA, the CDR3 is TGTGCCTGGAGGCAGGGTACTAATGAAAAACTGTTTTTT.

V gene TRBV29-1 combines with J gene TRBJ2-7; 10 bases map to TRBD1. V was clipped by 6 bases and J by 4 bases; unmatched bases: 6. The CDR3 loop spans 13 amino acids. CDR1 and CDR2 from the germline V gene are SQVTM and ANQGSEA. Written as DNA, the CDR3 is TGCAGCGTCCGAACGGACAGGGGGTACGAGCAGTACTTC. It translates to CSVRTDRGYEQYF.

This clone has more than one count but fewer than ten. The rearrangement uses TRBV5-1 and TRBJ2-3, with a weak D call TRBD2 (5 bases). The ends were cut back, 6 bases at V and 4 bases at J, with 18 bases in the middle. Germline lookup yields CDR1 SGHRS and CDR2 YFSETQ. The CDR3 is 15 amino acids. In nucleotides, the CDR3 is TGCGCCAGCACTCGGACTGGATCCTTCCCAGATACGCAGTATTTT. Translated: CASTRTGSFPDTQYF.

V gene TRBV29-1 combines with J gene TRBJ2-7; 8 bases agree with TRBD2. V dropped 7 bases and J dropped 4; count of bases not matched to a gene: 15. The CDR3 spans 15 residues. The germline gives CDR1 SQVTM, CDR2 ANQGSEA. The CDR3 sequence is CSAGGGQRGNYEQYF. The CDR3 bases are TGCAGCGCCGGCGGGGGGCAGCGGGGGAATTACGAGCAGTACTTC.

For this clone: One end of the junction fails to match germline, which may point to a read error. The CDR3 spells CSSSLVRFNEQFF. CDR3 sequence (DNA): TGTTCCAGCAGTTTGGTGCGGTTCAATGAGCAGTTCTTC. The chain uses TRBV7-9 and TRBJ2-1; D is unclear. Germline CDR1 reads SEHNR; CDR2 reads FQNEAQ (reference sequence). The CDR3 is 13 amino acids.

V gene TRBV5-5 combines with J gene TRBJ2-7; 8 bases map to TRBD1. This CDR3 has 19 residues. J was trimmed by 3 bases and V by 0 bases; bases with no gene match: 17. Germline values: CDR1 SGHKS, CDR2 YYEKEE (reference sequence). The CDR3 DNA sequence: TGTGCCAGCAGCTTGGCCTTTTCATCAACACAGGGGGGAAGCTACGAGCAGTACTTC. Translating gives CASSLAFSSTQGGSYEQYF.

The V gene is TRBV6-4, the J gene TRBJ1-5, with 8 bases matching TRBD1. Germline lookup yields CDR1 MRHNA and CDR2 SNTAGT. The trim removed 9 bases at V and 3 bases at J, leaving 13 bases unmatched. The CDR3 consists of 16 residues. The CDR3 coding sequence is TGTGCCAGTTACGGACAGGGTCGCCTAGTCAATCAGCCCCAGCATTTT. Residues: CASYGQGRLVNQPQHF.

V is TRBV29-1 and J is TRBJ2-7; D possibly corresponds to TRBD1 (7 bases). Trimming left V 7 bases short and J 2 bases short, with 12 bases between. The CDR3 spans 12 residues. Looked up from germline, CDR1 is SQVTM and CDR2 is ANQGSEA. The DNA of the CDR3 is TGCAGCGCCTCAGGGGGGCCCTACGAGCAGTACTTC. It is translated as CSASGGPYEQYF.

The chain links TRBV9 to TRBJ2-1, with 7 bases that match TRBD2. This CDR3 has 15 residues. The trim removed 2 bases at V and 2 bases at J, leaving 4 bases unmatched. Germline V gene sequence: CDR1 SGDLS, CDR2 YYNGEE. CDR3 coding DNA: TGTGCCAGCAGCGTTGGGGGGGAGGCCTACAATGAGCAGTTCTTC. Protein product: CASSVGGEAYNEQFF.